This T cell receptor beta chain derives from a study of T cells in Graves' hyperthyroidism and ophthalmopathy. Germline V gene sequence: CDR1 SGHTA, CDR2 FQGTGA. The CDR3 extends over 15 amino acids. Trimming removed 2 bases from V and 3 bases from J, with 14 bases in between. Authors of the study amplified TCR beta CDR3 regions from RNA transcripts. The HTBI primer set served for first-round RT-PCR of the TCR CDR3. In TCRdb, the multiplex PCR reads were re-called with MiXCR into one record per CDR3 protein. Counted here are about 25,000 distinct CDR3 sequences, 49% occurring once; the ten biggest clones make up around 23%. Uncontrolled infection, other autoimmune disease, pregnancy or lactation disqualified patients from enrolment. Fresh 10 ml peripheral blood yielded PBMCs.

The sample taken for sequencing was blood. The source is a woman between 35 and 50 years old with Graves' hyperthyroidism that later progressed to Graves' ophthalmopathy. The V and J genes are TRBV7-3 and TRBJ2-7; tentative D call: TRBD2 (5 bases). For the CDR3, the DNA is TGTGCCAGCAGCTTAGGAGCGGACTCTTTCTACGAGCAGTACTTC. This sequence encodes CASSLGADSFYEQYF.